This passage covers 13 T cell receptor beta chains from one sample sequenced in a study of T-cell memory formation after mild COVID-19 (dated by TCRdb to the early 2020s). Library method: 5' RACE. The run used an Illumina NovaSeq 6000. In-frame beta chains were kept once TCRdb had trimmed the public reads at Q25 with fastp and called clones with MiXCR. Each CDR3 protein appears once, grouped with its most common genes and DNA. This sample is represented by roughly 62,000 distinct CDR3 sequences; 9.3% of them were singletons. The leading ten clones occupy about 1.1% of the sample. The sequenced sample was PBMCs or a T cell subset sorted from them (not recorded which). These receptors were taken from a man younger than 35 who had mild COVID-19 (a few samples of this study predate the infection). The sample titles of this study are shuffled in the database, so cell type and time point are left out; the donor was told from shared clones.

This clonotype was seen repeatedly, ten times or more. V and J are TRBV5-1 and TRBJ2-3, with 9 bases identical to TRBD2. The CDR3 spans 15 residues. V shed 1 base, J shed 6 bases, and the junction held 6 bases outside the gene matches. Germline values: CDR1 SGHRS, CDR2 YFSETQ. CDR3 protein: CASSLSASGTDTQYF. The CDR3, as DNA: TGCGCCAGCAGCTTGTCGGCTAGCGGGACCGATACGCAGTATTTT.

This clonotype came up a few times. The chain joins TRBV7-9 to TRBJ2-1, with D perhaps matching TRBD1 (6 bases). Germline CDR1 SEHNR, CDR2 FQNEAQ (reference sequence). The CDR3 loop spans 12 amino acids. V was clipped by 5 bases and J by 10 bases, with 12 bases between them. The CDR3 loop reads CASSLQGLEQFF. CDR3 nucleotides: TGTGCCAGCAGCCTACAGGGTCTGGAGCAGTTCTTC.

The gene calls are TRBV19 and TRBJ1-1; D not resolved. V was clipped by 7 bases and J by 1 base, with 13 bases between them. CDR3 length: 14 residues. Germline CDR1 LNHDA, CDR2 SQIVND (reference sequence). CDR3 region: CASISSWTNTEAFF. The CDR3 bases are TGTGCCAGTATATCGAGCTGGACGAACACTGAAGCTTTCTTT.

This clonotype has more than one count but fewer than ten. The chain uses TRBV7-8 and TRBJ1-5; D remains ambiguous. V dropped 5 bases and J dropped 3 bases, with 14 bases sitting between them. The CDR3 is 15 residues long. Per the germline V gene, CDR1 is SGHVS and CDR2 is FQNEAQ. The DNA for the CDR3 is TGTGCCAGCAGCAACCTGGGCCTGGACAATCAGCCCCAGCATTTT. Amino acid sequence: CASSNLGLDNQPQHF.

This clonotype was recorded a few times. In DNA form, the CDR3 reads TGCAGTGCTCGACCTGGGACAGGTAATCAGCCCCAGCATTTT. It encodes CSARPGTGNQPQHF. This chain joins TRBV20-1 and TRBJ1-5; 8 bases are shared with TRBD1. CDR3 length: 14 residues. Germline trimming cut 5 bases from V and 4 bases from J; bases unmatched to any gene: 7. Germline V gene lookup returns CDR1 DFQATT and CDR2 SNEGSKA (reference sequence).

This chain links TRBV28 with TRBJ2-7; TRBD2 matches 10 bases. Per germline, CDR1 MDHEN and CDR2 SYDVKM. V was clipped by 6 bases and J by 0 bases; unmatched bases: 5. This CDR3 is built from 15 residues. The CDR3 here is CASRRTSGGSYEQYV. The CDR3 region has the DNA TGTGCCAGCAGGAGGACTAGCGGAGGCTCCTACGAGCAGTACGTC.

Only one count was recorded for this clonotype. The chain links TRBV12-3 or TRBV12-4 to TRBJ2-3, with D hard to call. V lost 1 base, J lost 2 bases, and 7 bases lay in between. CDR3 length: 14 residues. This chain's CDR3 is CASSLGGVTDTQYF. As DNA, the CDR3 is TGTGCCAGCAGTTTAGGCGGAGTCACAGATACGCAGTATTTT.

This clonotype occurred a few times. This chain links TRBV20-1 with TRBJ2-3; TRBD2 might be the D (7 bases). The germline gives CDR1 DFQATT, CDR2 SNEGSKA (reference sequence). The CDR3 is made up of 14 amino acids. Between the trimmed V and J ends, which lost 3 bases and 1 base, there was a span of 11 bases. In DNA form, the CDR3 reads TGCAGTGCTAGCGGGGGGCTTCGCACAGATACGCAGTATTTT. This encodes CSASGGLRTDTQYF.

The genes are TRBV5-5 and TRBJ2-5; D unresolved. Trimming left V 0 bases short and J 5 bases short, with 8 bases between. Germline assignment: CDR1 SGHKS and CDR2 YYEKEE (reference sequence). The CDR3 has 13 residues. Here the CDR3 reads CASSLEEWETQYF. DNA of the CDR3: TGTGCCAGCAGCTTGGAAGAGTGGGAGACCCAGTACTTC. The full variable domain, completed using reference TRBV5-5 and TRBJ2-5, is DAGVTQSPTHLIKTRGQQVTLRCSPISGHKSVSWYQQVLGQGPQFIFQYYEKEERGRGNFPDRFSARQFPNYSSELNVNALLLGDSALYLCASSLEEWETQYFGPGTRLLVL.

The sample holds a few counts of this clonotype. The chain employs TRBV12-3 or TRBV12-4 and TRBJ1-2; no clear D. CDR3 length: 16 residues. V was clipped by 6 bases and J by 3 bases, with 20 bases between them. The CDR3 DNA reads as TGTGCCAGCAGCCGCATAAACCAACAGAACGACTATGGCTACACCTTC. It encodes CASSRINQQNDYGYTF.

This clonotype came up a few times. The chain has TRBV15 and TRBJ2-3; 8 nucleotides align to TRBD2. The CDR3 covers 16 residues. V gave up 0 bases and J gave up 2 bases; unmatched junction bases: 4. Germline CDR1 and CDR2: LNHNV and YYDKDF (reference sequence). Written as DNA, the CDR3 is TGTGCCACCAGCAGAGAGGCTAGCGGGCTCACAGATACGCAGTATTTT. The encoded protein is CATSREASGLTDTQYF.

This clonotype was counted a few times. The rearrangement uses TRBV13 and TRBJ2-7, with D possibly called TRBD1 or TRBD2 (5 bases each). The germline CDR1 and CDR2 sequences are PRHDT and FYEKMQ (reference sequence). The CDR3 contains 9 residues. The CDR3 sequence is CASPGTGVV. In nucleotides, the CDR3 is TGTGCCAGCCCCGGGACCGGGGTTGTC.

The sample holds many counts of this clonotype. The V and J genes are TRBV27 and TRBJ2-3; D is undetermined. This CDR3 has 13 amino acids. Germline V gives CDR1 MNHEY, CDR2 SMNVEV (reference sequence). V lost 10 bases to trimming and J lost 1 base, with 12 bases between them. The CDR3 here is CATKLPGTDTQYF. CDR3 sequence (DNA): TGTGCCACCAAGCTACCAGGCACAGATACGCAGTATTTT.